A single sample gave rise to the 15 T cell receptor beta chains below, sequenced in a study of cytomegalovirus exposure and HLA in healthy donors. In the PCR, 60 Vbeta and 13 Jbeta primers were used. The repertoire was sequenced with immunoSEQ multiplex PCR; TCRdb's copy has only in-frame clones and lacks some. The table has approximately 190,000 clones, roughly 81% seen once. The sequencing input was PBMCs. All receptors come from a woman aged 30 to 39 in good health and CMV-seropositive.

This chain joins TRBV11-3 and TRBJ2-5, with 7 bases matching TRBD2. CDR1 is SGHNT, CDR2 YENEEA, per germline. The V and J ends lost 1 base and 3 bases, in that order; junction bases with no gene match: 8. This CDR3 has 16 amino acids. The CDR3: CASSLGVPSGKETQYF. CDR3 coding DNA: TGTGCCAGCAGCTTAGGGGTGCCTAGCGGAAAAGAGACCCAGTACTTC.

This chain links TRBV20-1 with TRBJ2-7, with D tentatively TRBD1 (6 bases). The CDR3 sequence is 11 residues long. V was pared by 2 bases and J by 6 bases, with 8 bases between. Looked up from germline, CDR1 is DFQATT and CDR2 is SNEGSKA (reference sequence). DNA of the CDR3: TGCAGTGCTAGAACAGGGTTCGAGCAGTACTTC. It translates to CSARTGFEQYF.

The chain joins TRBV7-3 to TRBJ2-5; 11 nucleotides line up with TRBD2. The CDR3 extends over 14 amino acids. CDR1 is SGHTA and CDR2 is FQGTGA in the germline V gene. The J segment lost 4 bases and the V segment lost 4 bases, leaving 2 bases of the junction unmatched. The CDR3 coding sequence is TGTGCCAGCAGCTCTACTAGCGGGGGAGAGACCCAGTACTTC. Translated, it gives CASSSTSGGETQYF. Supplemented by reference TRBV7-3 and TRBJ2-5, the full variable domain reads GAGVSQTPSNKVTEKGKYVELRCDPISGHTALYWYRQSLGQGPEFLIYFQGTGAADDSGLPNDRFFAVRPEGSVSTLKIQRTERGDSAVYLCASSSTSGGETQYFGPGTRLLVL.

The CDR3: CSVVTSGTYEQYF. The CDR3 bases are TGCAGCGTTGTAACTAGCGGGACCTACGAGCAGTACTTC. The chain couples TRBV29-1 to TRBJ2-7; 10 bases fit TRBD2. CDR1 and CDR2 (germline): SQVTM, ANQGSEA. The CDR3 covers 13 residues. The junction had 2 bases not matched to a gene; V was cut back by 4 bases and J by 2 bases.

The CDR3 region is CASSPASMSGQFF. The CDR3 region has the DNA TGTGCCAGTAGTCCTGCCAGTATGAGCGGGCAGTTCTTC. V usage is TRBV19 and J usage is TRBJ2-1, with D perhaps TRBD2 (5 bases). CDR3 length: 13 residues. CDR1 is LNHDA and CDR2 is SQIVND in the germline V gene (reference sequence). V lost 5 bases, J lost 12 bases, and 17 bases lay in between.

This clone was observed a few times. J is TRBJ2-7 and V is TRBV19; the D gene is possibly TRBD1 (5 bases). CDR1 is LNHDA and CDR2 is SQIVND in the germline V gene (reference sequence). The CDR3 has 13 residues. V was shortened by 10 bases and J by 3 bases, with 16 bases between the two germline ends. This CDR3 reads CATRGHPFYEQYF. CDR3 DNA: TGTGCCACCAGAGGACACCCGTTCTACGAGCAGTACTTC. Looking up the rest from reference TRBV19 and TRBJ2-7 gives the full variable domain: DGGITQSPKYLFRKEGQNVTLSCEQNLNHDAMYWYRQDPGQGLRLIYYSQIVNDFQKGDIAEGYSVSREKKESFPLTVTSAQKNPTAFYLCATRGHPFYEQYFGPGTRLTVT.

As for this clone: A read error may account for a junction end that differs from germline. The chain employs TRBV7-2 and TRBJ2-1; 8 positions match TRBD2. Germline V gene lookup returns CDR1 SGHTA and CDR2 FQGNSA. The CDR3 covers 14 residues. The CDR3 nucleotides are TGTGCCAGCACCTTAGGACTAGCAAACAATGAGCAGTTCTTC. Translating gives CASTLGLANNEQFF. The variable domain in full, completed from reference TRBV7-2 and TRBJ2-1, reads GAGVSQSPSNKVTEKGKDVELRCDPISGHTALYWYRQSLGQGLEFLIYFQGNSAPDKSGLPSDRFSAERTGGSVSTLTIQRTQQEDSAVYLCASTLGLANNEQFFGPGTRLTVL.

The V and J genes are TRBV2 and TRBJ2-7; a possible D gene is TRBD2 (6 bases). Looked up from germline, CDR1 is SNHLY and CDR2 is FYNNEI. The CDR3 length is 14 residues. V lost 3 bases and J 6 bases, leaving 15 bases between the germline ends. The CDR3 reads CASSDGGPRIEQYF. Written as DNA, the CDR3 is TGTGCCAGCAGTGACGGGGGTCCGCGCATCGAGCAGTACTTC.

The chain has TRBV4-2 and TRBJ2-6; 8 bases align to TRBD2. CDR1 LGHNA and CDR2 YNFKEQ come from the germline V gene. The junction had 8 bases not matched to a gene; V was cut back by 0 bases and J by 4 bases. The CDR3 sequence is 18 residues long. The CDR3 nucleotides read TGTGCCAGCAGCCAAGAGGTCGGGAGGGCGTCCGGGGCCAACGTCCTGACTTTC. Translating gives CASSQEVGRASGANVLTF.

This clone appeared a few times. This CDR3 reads CASSAYRNIGETQYF. For the CDR3, the DNA is TGTGCCAGCAGTGCCTACAGGAATATAGGAGAGACCCAGTACTTC. This sequence joins TRBV27 and TRBJ2-5, with a weak D call TRBD1 (5 bases). Germline-derived CDR1 and CDR2 are MNHEY and SMNVEV (reference sequence). Trimming pared 5 bases from V and 4 bases from J, leaving 17 bases between. The CDR3 runs 15 residues.

The rearrangement uses TRBV7-3 and TRBJ1-1, with a tentative D call TRBD1 (6 bases). The CDR3 loop spans 14 amino acids. Per germline, CDR1 SGHTA and CDR2 FQGTGA. V lost 1 base and J lost 4, with 10 bases in between. The CDR3 region has the DNA TGTGCCAGCAGCTTAAACAGGGATTCCACTGAAGCTTTCTTT. Amino acid sequence: CASSLNRDSTEAFF.

CDR3 in DNA: TGTGCCATCAGTGGCAACAGACGGGACAGGGGGTCTTCCGGGGAGCTGTTTTTT. The encoded protein is CAISGNRRDRGSSGELFF. V and J are TRBV10-3 and TRBJ2-2, with 11 bases that match TRBD1. The germline CDR1 and CDR2 sequences are ENHRY and SYGVKD. V lost 4 bases and J lost 6; bases outside the gene matches: 13. This CDR3 is 18 amino acids long.

This chain uses TRBV19 with TRBJ2-7; D is possibly TRBD1 (6 bases). This CDR3 comprises 16 residues. Germline CDR1 LNHDA, CDR2 SQIVND (reference sequence). The V gene lost 4 bases and the J gene lost 2 bases, with 18 bases spanning the gap. CDR3: CASSTRSGTPPYEQYF. The CDR3 DNA sequence: TGTGCCAGTAGTACCCGCTCCGGGACACCACCCTACGAGCAGTACTTC. Full variable domain (missing parts from reference TRBV19 and TRBJ2-7): DGGITQSPKYLFRKEGQNVTLSCEQNLNHDAMYWYRQDPGQGLRLIYYSQIVNDFQKGDIAEGYSVSREKKESFPLTVTSAQKNPTAFYLCASSTRSGTPPYEQYFGPGTRLTVT.

CDR3 sequence: CASSLALAAKAGELFF. Here the CDR3 DNA reads TGTGCCAGCAGCTTGGCCCTAGCGGCTAAGGCCGGGGAGCTGTTTTTT. This chain uses TRBV5-4 with TRBJ2-2; 7 nucleotides line up with TRBD2. Germline V gives CDR1 SGHNT, CDR2 YYREEE (reference sequence). The CDR3 loop spans 16 amino acids. The junction had 8 bases not matched to a gene; V was cut back by 0 bases and J by 6 bases.

The chain joins TRBV5-8 to TRBJ2-1; 8 bases fit TRBD2. The CDR3 is 17 residues long. Germline-derived CDR1 and CDR2 are SGHTS and YDEGEE. Unmatched junction bases numbered 11, after V lost 1 base and J lost 5 bases. CDR3 amino acids: CASSLRLTSAQNNEQFF. For the CDR3, the DNA is TGTGCCAGCAGCTTGCGCCTGACTAGCGCGCAAAACAATGAGCAGTTCTTC.